This T cell receptor (beta chain) is drawn from a study of PD-1 blockade in classical Hodgkin lymphoma. The data were produced by immunoSEQ multiplex PCR, yet TCRdb's version contains in-frame clones alone and is incomplete. The sample comprises tens of thousands of clones, around 87% of which are singletons, and more than 20% rests with the top ten. Findings of the study overall: The authors excluded patients who started nivolumab under 1 year after ASCT. Possible causes of repertoire differences, disease activity or prior therapy, remain undefined. Prior to therapy, complete responders displayed diversity much like that of newly diagnosed patients.

This CDR3 comprises 12 residues. Trimming stripped 5 bases from V and 5 bases from J, with 9 bases between. Germline V lookup: CDR1 KGHSH, CDR2 LQKENI. On this clone itself: Its antigen is as yet unknown.

The time point is: cycle 4 day 1 (C4D1), after 5 to 7 weeks of nivolumab. In every patient, relapse followed autologous stem cell transplantation, while exposure to brentuximab vedotin differed. Progressive disease, partial response or complete response was each patient's best response. The sequenced sample was peripheral blood mononuclear cells (PBMCs), obtained before the fourth cycle of nivolumab. This TCR derives from a human donor with classical Hodgkin lymphoma. The gene calls are TRBV18 and TRBJ2-5, with D maybe TRBD1 (6 bases). The CDR3 nucleotides are TGTGCCAGCTCAGACAGGAGGGAGACCCAGTACTTC. Protein: CASSDRRETQYF.